Sequencing of this TCR beta chain was carried out in a study of blood T cell repertoires in COVID-19. Per the authors' pipeline: From reference gene primer amplification, estimates of nucleated cell counts were derived. Repertoires were generated with immunoSEQ multiplex PCR, while TCRdb's copy carries only in-frame clones and drops some. Clone size and V and J calls were adopted from that table, with D and trimming inferred from the DNA. The table records about 300,000 clones, just over 85% of them present only once. Trimming cost V 5 bases and J 4 bases; bases outside gene matches: 11. CDR3 size: 16 residues. CDR1 and CDR2 from the germline V gene are SEHNR and FQNEAQ (reference sequence). Participants, about 18 to 95 years old, spanned some 23 US areas. Participant-reported clinical history was the basis for cohort assignment. Two negative PCRs, clearance, or symptom resolution characterized the recovered Cohort 3 donors.

The sequencing sample was made of PBMCs or T cells enriched from blood (not recorded which). The receptor's source is a man between 25 and 39 years old who had recovered from COVID-19. The chain couples TRBV7-9 to TRBJ2-5; 9 bases fit TRBD1. DNA of the CDR3: TGTGCCAGCAGCCCTTTGGGACAGGGCGGAGGAGAGACCCAGTACTTC. Translation: CASSPLGQGGGETQYF.